This T cell receptor (beta chain) was found in a study of blood T cell repertoires in COVID-19. Sequencing used immunoSEQ multiplex PCR; TCRdb keeps in-frame clones, though not all of them. The sample contains about 320,000 clones, 88% of which appear only once. The germline CDR1 and CDR2 sequences are MNHEY and SMNVEV (reference sequence). CDR3 size: 14 residues. Trimming cost V 7 bases and J 5 bases; bases outside gene matches: 9. V is TRBV27 and J is TRBJ1-1; the match to TRBD1 covers 8 bases. This receptor was taken from a woman under 40 with COVID-19, enrolled during active disease. Sequencing was done on a sample of peripheral blood. The CDR3 sequence: CASTPQGGMTEAFF. CDR3 coding DNA: TGTGCCAGCACACCACAGGGGGGAATGACTGAAGCTTTCTTT.